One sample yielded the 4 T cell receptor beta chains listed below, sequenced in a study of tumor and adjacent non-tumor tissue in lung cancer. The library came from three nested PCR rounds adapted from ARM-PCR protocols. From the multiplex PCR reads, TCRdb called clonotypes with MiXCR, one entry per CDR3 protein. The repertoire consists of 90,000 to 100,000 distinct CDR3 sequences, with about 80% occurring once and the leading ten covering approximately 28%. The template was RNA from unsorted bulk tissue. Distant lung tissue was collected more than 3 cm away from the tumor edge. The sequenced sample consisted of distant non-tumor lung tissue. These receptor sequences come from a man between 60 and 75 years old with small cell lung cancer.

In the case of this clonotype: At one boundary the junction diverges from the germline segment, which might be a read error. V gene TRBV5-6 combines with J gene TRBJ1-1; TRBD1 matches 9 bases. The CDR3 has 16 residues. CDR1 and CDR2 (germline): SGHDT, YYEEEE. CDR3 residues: CASSLASGTGNSEALF. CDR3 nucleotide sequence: TGTGCCAGCAGCTTGGCCTCCGGGACAGGGAACAGTGAAGCTCTCTTT.

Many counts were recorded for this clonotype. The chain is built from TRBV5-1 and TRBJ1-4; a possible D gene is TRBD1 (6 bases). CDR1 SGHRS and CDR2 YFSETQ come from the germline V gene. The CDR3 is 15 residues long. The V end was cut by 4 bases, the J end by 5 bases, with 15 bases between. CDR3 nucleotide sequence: TGCGCCAGCAGCCTCCAGGGGCCTCCGAATGAAAAACTGTTTTTT. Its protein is CASSLQGPPNEKLFF. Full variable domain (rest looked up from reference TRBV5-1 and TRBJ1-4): KAGVTQTPRYLIKTRGQQVTLSCSPISGHRSVSWYQQTPGQGLQFLFEYFSETQRNKGNFPGRFSGRQFSNSRSEMNVSTLELGDSALYLCASSLQGPPNEKLFFGSGTQLSVL.

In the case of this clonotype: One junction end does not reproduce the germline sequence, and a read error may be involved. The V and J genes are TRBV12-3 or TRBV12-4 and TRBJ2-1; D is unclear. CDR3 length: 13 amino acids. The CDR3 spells CVSSLRGDNEQFF. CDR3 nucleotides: TGTGTCAGCAGTTTACGTGGGGATAATGAGCAGTTCTTC.

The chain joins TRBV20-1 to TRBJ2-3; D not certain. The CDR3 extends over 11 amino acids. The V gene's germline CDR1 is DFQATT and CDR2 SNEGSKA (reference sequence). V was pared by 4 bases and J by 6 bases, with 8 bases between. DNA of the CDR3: TGCAGTGCTACCCCCCTTGATACGCAGTATTTT. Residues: CSATPLDTQYF.